The 18 T cell receptor beta chains presented below share a single source sample, sequenced in a study of stem cell transplantation in POMP-related autoinflammatory disease. The table came from immunoSEQ multiplex PCR; TCRdb's copy has only in-frame clones and leaves some out. The data show some 68,000 clones, approximately 91% seen once. Material: CD4+ T cells from PBMCs, obtained after stem cell transplantation. Receptors were obtained from a human patient with POMP-related autoinflammation and immune dysregulation (PRAID). Some T cells may have come from the graft donor.

The chain is built from TRBV24-1 and TRBJ2-5, with D perhaps TRBD1 (6 bases). This CDR3 contains 15 residues. V shed 4 bases and J shed 2 bases, with 13 bases lying between them. Germline CDR1 is KGHDR and CDR2 is SFDVKD. The CDR3: CATSDQTGGQETQYF. In DNA, the CDR3 is TGTGCCACCAGTGACCAGACAGGCGGGCAAGAGACCCAGTACTTC.

The chain is built from TRBV3-1 (or the pseudogene TRBV3-2) and TRBJ1-1; 9 bases map to TRBD1. This CDR3 contains 15 residues. Germline-derived CDR1 and CDR2 are LGHDT and YNNKEL (reference sequence). With V trimmed by 4 bases and J by 4 bases, 7 bases remained unmatched. CDR3: CASSRGQGSRTEAFF. The CDR3 nucleotides read TGTGCCAGCAGCCGAGGACAGGGGTCACGCACTGAAGCTTTCTTT.

The genes are TRBV27 and TRBJ1-2, with D unclear. This CDR3 is built from 13 residues. Germline CDR1 reads MNHEY; CDR2 reads SMNVEV (reference sequence). Deletions cut 2 bases from V and 8 bases from J, with 12 bases between. DNA of the CDR3: TGTGCCAGCAGTTTACCTGGGAGCCGGGGCTACACCTTC. It translates to CASSLPGSRGYTF.

The rearrangement links TRBV28 to TRBJ2-5; tentative D call: TRBD2 (6 bases). The germline V gene has CDR1 MDHEN and CDR2 SYDVKM. The CDR3 is 15 amino acids. V lost 8 bases and J 3 bases, leaving 19 bases between the germline ends. CDR3 nucleotides: TGTGCCAGCTCCGCTTTGGACTATATGGAAGAGACCCAGTACTTC. Amino acids: CASSALDYMEETQYF.

This chain links TRBV6-5 with TRBJ1-1; possibly TRBD1 for D (6 bases). Germline values: CDR1 MNHEY, CDR2 SVGAGI. This CDR3 is built from 13 residues. The V end was cut by 2 bases, the J end by 4 bases, with 8 bases between. CDR3 loop: CASSYGGVTEAFF. CDR3 nucleotide sequence: TGTGCCAGCAGTTACGGGGGCGTCACTGAAGCTTTCTTT.

The chain recombines TRBV5-1 with TRBJ2-1; 10 positions match TRBD1. V shed 6 bases and J 6 bases; nucleotides not matched to a gene: 9. The CDR3 runs to 15 residues. CDR1 and CDR2 (germline): SGHRS, YFSETQ. The CDR3 is CASNTGQGSFNEQFF. CDR3 nucleotide sequence: TGCGCCAGCAATACGGGACAGGGGTCATTCAATGAGCAGTTCTTC. Combining the CDR3 with reference TRBV5-1 and TRBJ2-1 gives the whole variable domain KAGVTQTPRYLIKTRGQQVTLSCSPISGHRSVSWYQQTPGQGLQFLFEYFSETQRNKGNFPGRFSGRQFSNSRSEMNVSTLELGDSALYLCASNTGQGSFNEQFFGPGTRLTVL.

This chain uses TRBV28 with TRBJ1-2, with D unclear. Germline V gene sequence: CDR1 MDHEN, CDR2 SYDVKM. CDR3 length: 18 amino acids. V gave up 5 bases and J gave up 4 bases, with 26 bases separating them. The CDR3 sequence: CASSLISERTEWGYGYTF. In DNA form, the CDR3 reads TGTGCCAGCAGTCTCATCTCCGAGAGGACTGAGTGGGGCTATGGCTACACCTTC.

V gene TRBV18 combines with J gene TRBJ1-1; TRBD1 might be the D (6 bases). V was clipped by 5 bases and J by 6 bases, with 19 bases between them. The CDR3 spans 15 residues. The germline CDR1 and CDR2 sequences are KGHSH and LQKENI. The CDR3 region has the DNA TGTGCCAGCTCAGCGGGCCAGGGGAGGTTGGCTGAAGCTTTCTTT. Protein sequence: CASSAGQGRLAEAFF.

CDR3 in amino acids: CASSLTSGSSYEQYF. The DNA for the CDR3 is TGCGCCAGCAGCCTCACTAGCGGGTCGTCCTACGAGCAGTACTTC. The rearrangement uses TRBV4-1 and TRBJ2-7; 9 bases line up with TRBD2. With 4 bases clipped from V and 1 base from J, the junction kept 5 bases outside the gene matches. This CDR3 is 15 amino acids long. In germline, CDR1 is MGHRA, CDR2 YSYEKL.

This clone appeared a single time. The chain uses TRBV28 and TRBJ1-3; maybe TRBD1 (5 bases). Germline V gene sequence: CDR1 MDHEN, CDR2 SYDVKM. This CDR3 comprises 15 residues. V was clipped by 6 bases and J by 8 bases, with 20 bases between them. The CDR3 sequence is CASRGHGNVGYTIYF. In nucleotides, the CDR3 is TGTGCCAGCAGGGGGCACGGGAACGTTGGGTACACCATATATTTT. The full variable domain, rest sourced from reference TRBV28 and TRBJ1-3, is DVKVTQSSRYLVKRTGEKVFLECVQDMDHENMFWYRQDPGLGLRLIYFSYDVKMKEKGDIPEGYSVSREKKERFSLILESASTNQTSMYLCASRGHGNVGYTIYFGEGSWLTVV.

This rearrangement joins TRBV5-1 to TRBJ1-2, with D maybe TRBD1 (5 bases). Per germline, CDR1 SGHRS and CDR2 YFSETQ. The CDR3 is made up of 13 amino acids. Trimming took off 2 bases at V and 6 bases at J, with 11 bases between the two ends. The CDR3 bases are TGCGCCAGCAGCTTTGGGGGAAGTAATGGCTACACCTTC. This codes for CASSFGGSNGYTF.

The V call is TRBV2, the J call TRBJ1-1; D ambiguous. V was cut by 3 bases and J by 4 bases, with 12 bases left in between. The germline V gene has CDR1 SNHLY and CDR2 FYNNEI. The CDR3 length is 14 residues. The DNA for the CDR3 is TGTGCCAGCAGTGAGCACCTTACAATCACTGAAGCTTTCTTT. It is translated as CASSEHLTITEAFF.

The chain carries TRBV2 and TRBJ2-3; 12 bases are shared with TRBD2. The CDR3 sequence is 14 residues long. J was trimmed by 6 bases and V by 5 bases; bases with no gene match: 3. CDR1 is SNHLY, CDR2 FYNNEI, per germline. The CDR3 coding sequence is TGTGCCAGCAGTCCCGGACTAGCGGGGGATACGCAGTATTTT. Its protein product is CASSPGLAGDTQYF.

Turning to this clone: Other DNA variants within this sample encode the same CDR3. The chain couples TRBV5-1 to TRBJ1-1; 9 bases agree with TRBD1. V was clipped by 4 bases and J by 1 base; unmatched bases: 2. Germline V gene data show CDR1 as SGHRS and CDR2 as YFSETQ. This CDR3 has 14 residues. CDR3 DNA: TGCGCCAGCAGCCCGGGACAGGGGAACACTGAAGCTTTCTTT. Its translation is CASSPGQGNTEAFF.

J is TRBJ1-4 and V is TRBV18; D unclear. CDR3 size: 14 residues. Germline values: CDR1 KGHSH, CDR2 LQKENI. V dropped 3 bases and J dropped 0 bases, with 5 bases sitting between them. DNA for the CDR3: TGTGCCAGCTCACCTGGGTCAACTAATGAAAAACTGTTTTTT. The encoded protein is CASSPGSTNEKLFF. Supplemented by reference TRBV18 and TRBJ1-4, the full variable domain reads NAGVMQNPRHLVRRRGQEARLRCSPMKGHSHVYWYRQLPEEGLKFMVYLQKENIIDESGMPKERFSAEFPKEGPSILRIQQVVRGDSAAYFCASSPGSTNEKLFFGSGTQLSVL.

The chain couples TRBV7-6 to TRBJ2-3; no clear D gene. Trimming left V 11 bases short and J 2 bases short, with 8 bases between. The CDR3 length is 11 residues. CDR1 is SGHVS and CDR2 is FNYEAQ in the germline V gene. CDR3 sequence (DNA): TGTGCCCTCCGGGTCACAGATACGCAGTATTTT. It is translated as CALRVTDTQYF.

This chain links TRBV29-1 with TRBJ2-5, with D perhaps matching TRBD1 (6 bases). Germline lookup yields CDR1 SQVTM and CDR2 ANQGSEA. The CDR3 sequence is 15 residues long. With 2 bases removed from V and 2 bases from J, the gap between germline ends came to 15 bases. As DNA, the CDR3 is TGCAGCGTTGAATTGGGGCTGGGGGCTCAAGAGACCCAGTACTTC. Protein product: CSVELGLGAQETQYF. Complete variable domain (other parts from reference TRBV29-1 and TRBJ2-5): SAVISQKPSRDICQRGTSLTIQCQVDSQVTMMFWYRQQPGQSLTLIATANQGSEATYESGFVIDKFPISRPNLTFSTLTVSNMSPEDSSIYLCSVELGLGAQETQYFGPGTRLLVL.

The chain links TRBV7-3 to TRBJ1-1, with 7 nucleotides matching TRBD1. The germline V gene encodes CDR1 SGHTA and CDR2 FQGTGA. V shed 5 bases, J shed 10 bases, and the junction held 7 bases outside the gene matches. The CDR3 is made up of 12 amino acids. The CDR3 protein is CASSRQGSVAFF. Written as DNA, the CDR3 is TGTGCCAGCAGCCGACAGGGATCAGTAGCTTTCTTT.